This is a list of T cell receptor beta chains from one sample in a study of blood T cell repertoires in COVID-19. Sequencing used immunoSEQ multiplex PCR; TCRdb keeps in-frame clones, though not all of them. The data hold roughly 350,000 clones, with roughly 86% observed a single time. Sequencing input: peripheral blood. The receptors derive from a woman in her seventies with COVID-19, enrolled during active disease. The CDR3 runs from the conserved cysteine through the conserved F or W. The D gene is left open where the match is weak.

d_call	j_call	v_call	cdr3_aa	cdr3_nt
TRBD1	TRBJ1-6	TRBV5-4	CASSLPGTGNSPLHF	TGTGCCAGCAGCTTACCTGGGACAGGGAATTCACCCCTCCACTTT
TRBD2	TRBJ2-1	TRBV5-1	CASSPLAGGIDEQFF	TGCGCCAGCAGCCCACTAGCGGGGGGGATAGATGAGCAGTTCTTC
NA	TRBJ2-2	TRBV9	CASSVGATGELFF	TGTGCCAGCAGCGTAGGGGCTACCGGGGAGCTGTTTTTT
TRBD1	TRBJ1-2	TRBV29-1	CSVAGTGTYGYTF	TGCAGCGTAGCCGGGACAGGGACCTATGGCTACACCTTC
TRBD2	TRBJ2-5	TRBV30	CAWSGGLAGQETQYF	TGTGCCTGGAGTGGAGGACTAGCTGGGCAAGAGACCCAGTACTTC
NA	TRBJ1-2	TRBV6-5	CASSYRGGDGYTF	TGTGCCAGCAGTTACCGGGGAGGGGATGGCTACACCTTC
TRBD1	TRBJ2-5	TRBV2	CASLGTGEETQYF	TGTGCCAGCTTGGGGACAGGAGAAGAGACCCAGTACTTC
TRBD1	TRBJ1-1	TRBV10-1	CASKQGARGRNTEAFF	TGCGCCAGCAAGCAGGGGGCGCGGGGTAGGAACACTGAAGCTTTCTTT
NA	TRBJ2-2	TRBV3-1/TRBV3-2	CASSQGQTGELFF	TGTGCCAGCAGCCAAGGACAGACCGGGGAGCTGTTTTTT
NA	TRBJ1-4	TRBV28	CASSLIGGSEEKLFF	TGTGCCAGCAGTTTAATTGGGGGCTCGGAGGAAAAACTGTTTTTT